The rows below give T cell receptor beta chains drawn from one sample of a study of blood T cell repertoires in COVID-19. Some clones are missing from TCRdb's copy, which holds only in-frame ones; the method was immunoSEQ multiplex PCR. The sample shows some 530,000 clones, approximately 86% of them seen only once. Sequenced material: PBMCs or T cells enriched from blood (not recorded which). These receptors came from a woman in her sixties or seventies who had recovered from COVID-19. CDR3s include the opening cysteine and the closing phenylalanine or tryptophan. D genes are given only for firm matches. For some rows the clone size is stated as once, few or many, or as a class when expanded; others skip it.

V: TRBV4-1
J: TRBJ2-6
D: NA
size: NA
DNA: TGCGCCAGCAGCTTAGGGGGGGCAACATCTGGGGCCAACGTCCTGACTTTC
CDR3: CASSLGGATSGANVLTF

V: TRBV2
J: TRBJ1-1
D: NA
size: NA
DNA: TGTGCCAGCAGTGAAACAGAGCTAGAAGCTTTCTTT
CDR3: CASSETELEAFF

V: TRBV5-5
J: TRBJ2-5
D: TRBD1
size: NA
DNA: TGTGCCAGCAGCTTGGGAGGACAGGGTCCCCAAGAGACCCAGTACTTC
CDR3: CASSLGGQGPQETQYF

V: TRBV5-6
J: TRBJ2-4
D: NA
size: NA
DNA: TGTGCCAGCAGCTTTGAGGCAAACATTCAGTACTTC
CDR3: CASSFEANIQYF

V: TRBV5-1
J: TRBJ2-5
D: NA
size: NA
DNA: TGCGCCAGCAGCTTGAGCGGCCAAGAGACCCAGTACTTC
CDR3: CASSLSGQETQYF

V: TRBV3-1/TRBV3-2
J: TRBJ2-1
D: TRBD2
size: once
DNA: TGTGCCAGCAGCCAAGTTGGGACTACCTATAGGGGTGAGCAGTTCTTC
CDR3: CASSQVGTTYRGEQFF

V: TRBV19
J: TRBJ1-5
D: NA
size: NA
DNA: TGTGCCAGTAGTATCGCTCGAGGCGGGCAGCCCCAGCATTTT
CDR3: CASSIARGGQPQHF

V: TRBV6-5
J: TRBJ1-2
D: TRBD1
size: NA
DNA: TGTGCCAGCAGCCACGGGACAGGGTATGACTACACCTTC
CDR3: CASSHGTGYDYTF

V: TRBV7-8
J: TRBJ1-6
D: TRBD1
size: NA
DNA: TGTGCCAGCACTAAAGCCCAAGCCCAGGGACAGTATAATTCACCCCTCCACTTT
CDR3: CASTKAQAQGQYNSPLHF

V: TRBV5-1
J: TRBJ2-1
D: TRBD2
size: NA
DNA: TGCGCCAGCAGCAAGACTAGCGGGGGGGCGAGCTCCTACAATGAGCAGTTCTTC
CDR3: CASSKTSGGASSYNEQFF

V: TRBV12-5
J: TRBJ2-1
D: TRBD2
size: NA
DNA: TGTGCTAGTGGTTTGGTATCGTCTAGCGGGGGAAGCTCCTACAATGAGCAGTTCTTC
CDR3: CASGLVSSSGGSSYNEQFF

V: TRBV5-1
J: TRBJ2-1
D: TRBD2
size: NA
DNA: TGCGCCAGCAGCCTAGGGCCGGGACTAGCGGGGGTGGATGAGCAGTTCTTC
CDR3: CASSLGPGLAGVDEQFF

V: TRBV7-2
J: TRBJ2-1
D: TRBD2
size: NA
DNA: TGTGCCAGCAGCCCCCCAGCGGGGGTAAACAATGAGCAGTTCTTC
CDR3: CASSPPAGVNNEQFF

V: TRBV2
J: TRBJ2-7
D: NA
size: once
DNA: TGTGCCAGCAGTAATGACGGGGGTAACGACGAGCAGTACTTC
CDR3: CASSNDGGNDEQYF

V: TRBV7-6
J: TRBJ2-3
D: NA
size: NA
DNA: TGTGCCAGCAGCTCCCCAGTCAGGGGAACCACAGATACGCAGTATTTT
CDR3: CASSSPVRGTTDTQYF

V: TRBV7-6
J: TRBJ1-5
D: TRBD1
size: NA
DNA: TGTGCCAGCAGCTCCGGGGACAGCCCTTATAGCAATCAGCCCCAGCATTTT
CDR3: CASSSGDSPYSNQPQHF

V: TRBV5-4
J: TRBJ2-7
D: TRBD2
size: NA
DNA: TGTGCCAGCAGCCGGACTAGCGGGGGAAGCTCCTACGAGCAGTACTTC
CDR3: CASSRTSGGSSYEQYF

V: TRBV6-6
J: TRBJ1-1
D: TRBD1
size: NA
DNA: TGTGCCAGCAGTTACTCCCCAGGGGGAGGCACTGAAGCTTTCTTT
CDR3: CASSYSPGGGTEAFF

V: TRBV7-9
J: TRBJ1-1
D: TRBD1
size: NA
DNA: TGTGCCAGCAGCCCAAGGACAGGGAAAGTCCGTTATGTTGAAGCTTTCTTT
CDR3: CASSPRTGKVRYVEAFF

V: TRBV5-1
J: TRBJ2-4
D: NA
size: NA
DNA: TGCGCCAGCAGCACCGGAAGCGGGCTAGCCAAAAACATTCAGTACTTC
CDR3: CASSTGSGLAKNIQYF

V: TRBV19
J: TRBJ1-1
D: NA
size: NA
DNA: TGTGCCAGCGGGATGGGGGGAACTGAAGCTTTCTTT
CDR3: CASGMGGTEAFF

V: TRBV19
J: TRBJ1-4
D: TRBD1
size: NA
DNA: TGTGCCAGTAGTATCCGGGACAGGGTCCGGGCTAATGAAAAACTGTTTTTT
CDR3: CASSIRDRVRANEKLFF

V: TRBV27
J: TRBJ1-6
D: NA
size: NA
DNA: TGTGCCAGCAGGCCGGACAGCCTTTATTCACCCCTCCACTTT
CDR3: CASRPDSLYSPLHF

V: TRBV19
J: TRBJ2-6
D: NA
size: NA
DNA: TGTGCCAGTAGGCTCCGGTGGGGAGGCGCTGGGGCCAACGTCCTGACTTTC
CDR3: CASRLRWGGAGANVLTF

V: TRBV10-3
J: TRBJ1-2
D: TRBD1
size: NA
DNA: TGTGCCATCAGTGTTAGGACAGGGGAAGGCTACACCTTC
CDR3: CAISVRTGEGYTF

V: TRBV2
J: TRBJ2-3
D: TRBD2
size: few
DNA: TGTGCCAGCACCATGACTAGCGGGGGAGACACAGATACGCAGTATTTT
CDR3: CASTMTSGGDTDTQYF

V: TRBV3-1/TRBV3-2
J: TRBJ1-4
D: NA
size: few
DNA: TGTGCCAGCACCCTATCTGGTGCAACTAATGAAAAACTGTTTTTT
CDR3: CASTLSGATNEKLFF

V: TRBV18
J: TRBJ1-1
D: NA
size: NA
DNA: TGTGCCAGCTCACCCATGGGGCAGATGGGCACTGAAGCTTTCTTT
CDR3: CASSPMGQMGTEAFF

V: TRBV12-3/TRBV12-4
J: TRBJ1-2
D: NA
size: NA
DNA: TGTGCCAGCAGTTTTGACGGGGGCTATGGCTACACCTTC
CDR3: CASSFDGGYGYTF

V: TRBV24-1
J: TRBJ2-5
D: NA
size: NA
DNA: TGTGCCACCAGTGAAAGGGGAACGGCTGTCGGCCAAGAGACCCAGTACTTC
CDR3: CATSERGTAVGQETQYF

V: TRBV28
J: TRBJ2-2
D: TRBD2
size: NA
DNA: TGTGCCAGCAGTTTAAGTAGCGGGGGGAACACCGGGGAGCTGTTTTTT
CDR3: CASSLSSGGNTGELFF

V: TRBV19
J: TRBJ2-3
D: NA
size: NA
DNA: TGTGCCAGTAGTTTGTCGCAGAGCACAGATACGCAGTATTTT
CDR3: CASSLSQSTDTQYF

V: TRBV6-5
J: TRBJ1-3
D: TRBD1
size: NA
DNA: TGTGCCAGCAGCTTTGACAGGGCCTCTGGAAACACCATATATTTT
CDR3: CASSFDRASGNTIYF

V: TRBV6-1
J: TRBJ1-5
D: NA
size: NA
DNA: TGTGCCAGCAGTGAAGCGCTTGGGCTCTATAGCAATCAGCCCCAGCATTTT
CDR3: CASSEALGLYSNQPQHF

V: TRBV4-1
J: TRBJ1-4
D: NA
size: NA
DNA: TGCGCCAGCAGCCAGGCAGTTCTTAATGAAAAACTGTTTTTT
CDR3: CASSQAVLNEKLFF

V: TRBV4-2
J: TRBJ2-1
D: NA
size: NA
DNA: TGTGCCAGCAGCCCATTTTCAGGCGATGAGCAGTTCTTC
CDR3: CASSPFSGDEQFF

V: TRBV15
J: TRBJ1-6
D: NA
size: NA
DNA: TGTGCCACCAGCAGAAGCACCAGCAGAGACGGCAGGGTTACCTCCTATAATTCACCCCTCCACTTT
CDR3: CATSRSTSRDGRVTSYNSPLHF

V: TRBV27
J: TRBJ2-5
D: TRBD1
size: NA
DNA: TGTGCCAGCAGTTTCCTAGGACAGGGGGTCGAGACCCAGTACTTC
CDR3: CASSFLGQGVETQYF

V: TRBV9
J: TRBJ2-5
D: TRBD1
size: NA
DNA: TGTGCCAGCAGCGTCCGGGACAGGGGACACGAGACCCAGTACTTC
CDR3: CASSVRDRGHETQYF

V: TRBV18
J: TRBJ2-3
D: TRBD1
size: NA
DNA: TGTGCCAGCTCGCCCCGGGACAGGGGGACAATCACAGATACGCAGTATTTT
CDR3: CASSPRDRGTITDTQYF

V: TRBV12-3/TRBV12-4
J: TRBJ1-1
D: TRBD1
size: once
DNA: TGTGCCAGCAGATCGGACAGGGCTGCGGCTTTCTTT
CDR3: CASRSDRAAAFF

V: TRBV5-5
J: TRBJ2-1
D: NA
size: NA
DNA: TGTGCCAGCAGCTTGGCGACGGACTTTCTTCCGTTCTTC
CDR3: CASSLATDFLPFF

V: TRBV6-5
J: TRBJ2-4
D: NA
size: NA
DNA: TGTGCCAGCCTGGGACTTGGCATTCAGTACTTC
CDR3: CASLGLGIQYF

V: TRBV5-6
J: TRBJ1-2
D: TRBD1
size: NA
DNA: TGTGCCAGCAGCTTGGGGGACAGACCTAACTATGGCTACACCTTC
CDR3: CASSLGDRPNYGYTF

V: TRBV19
J: TRBJ1-6
D: NA
size: once
DNA: TGTGCCAGTAGTATGAGGGAAAGCTCCTATAATTCACCCCTCCACTTT
CDR3: CASSMRESSYNSPLHF

V: TRBV27
J: TRBJ1-5
D: NA
size: NA
DNA: TGTGCCAGCAGTCTCCGGGAGGGGGTCGTTCCCCAGCATTTT
CDR3: CASSLREGVVPQHF

V: TRBV6-1
J: TRBJ1-4
D: TRBD1
size: NA
DNA: TGTGCCAGCAGTGAATTATGGACAGGATTAGCTCTAACTGAAAAACTGTTTTTT
CDR3: CASSELWTGLALTEKLFF